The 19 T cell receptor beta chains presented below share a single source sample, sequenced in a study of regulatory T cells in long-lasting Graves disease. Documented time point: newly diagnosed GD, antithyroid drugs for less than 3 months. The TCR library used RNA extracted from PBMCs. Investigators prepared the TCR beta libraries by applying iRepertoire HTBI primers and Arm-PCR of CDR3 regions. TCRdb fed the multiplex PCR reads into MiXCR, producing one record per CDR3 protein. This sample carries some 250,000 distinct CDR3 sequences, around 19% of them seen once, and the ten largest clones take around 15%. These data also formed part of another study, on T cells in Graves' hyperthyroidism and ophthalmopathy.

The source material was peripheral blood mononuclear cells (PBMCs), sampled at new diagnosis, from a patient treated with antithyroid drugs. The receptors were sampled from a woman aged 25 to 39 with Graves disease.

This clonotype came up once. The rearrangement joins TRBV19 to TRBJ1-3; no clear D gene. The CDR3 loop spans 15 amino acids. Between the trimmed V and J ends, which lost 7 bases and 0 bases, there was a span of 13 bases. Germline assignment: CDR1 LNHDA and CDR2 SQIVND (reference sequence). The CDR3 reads CASNTTVNSGNTIYF. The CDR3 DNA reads TGTGCCAGTAATACTACAGTGAACTCTGGAAACACCATATATTTT. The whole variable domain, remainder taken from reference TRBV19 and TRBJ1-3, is DGGITQSPKYLFRKEGQNVTLSCEQNLNHDAMYWYRQDPGQGLRLIYYSQIVNDFQKGDIAEGYSVSREKKESFPLTVTSAQKNPTAFYLCASNTTVNSGNTIYFGEGSWLTVV.

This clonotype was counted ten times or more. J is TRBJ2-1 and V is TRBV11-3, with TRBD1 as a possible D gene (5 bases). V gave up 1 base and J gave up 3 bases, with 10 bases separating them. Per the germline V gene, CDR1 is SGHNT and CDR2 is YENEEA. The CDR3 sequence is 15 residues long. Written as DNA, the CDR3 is TGTGCCAGCAGCTTAGGGGGTCAGGGCTACAATGAGCAGTTCTTC. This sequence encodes CASSLGGQGYNEQFF.

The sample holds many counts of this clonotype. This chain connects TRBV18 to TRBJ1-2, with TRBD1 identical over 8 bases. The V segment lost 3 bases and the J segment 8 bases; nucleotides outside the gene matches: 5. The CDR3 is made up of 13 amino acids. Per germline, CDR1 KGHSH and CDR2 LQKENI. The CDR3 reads CASSPTGGEGYTF. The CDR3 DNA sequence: TGTGCCAGCTCACCTACAGGGGGGGAAGGCTACACCTTC.

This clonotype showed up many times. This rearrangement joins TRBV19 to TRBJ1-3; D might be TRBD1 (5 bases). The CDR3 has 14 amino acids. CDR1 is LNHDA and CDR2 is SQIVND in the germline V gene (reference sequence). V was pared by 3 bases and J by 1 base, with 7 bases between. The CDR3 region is CASSIGGSGNTIYF. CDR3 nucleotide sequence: TGTGCCAGTAGTATCGGGGGTTCTGGAAACACCATATATTTT.

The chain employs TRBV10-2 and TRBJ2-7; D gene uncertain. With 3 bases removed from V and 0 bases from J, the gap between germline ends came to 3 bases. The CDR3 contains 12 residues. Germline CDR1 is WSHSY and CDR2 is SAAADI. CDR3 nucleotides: TGCGCCAGCAGTGATATCTCCTACGAGCAGTACTTC. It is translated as CASSDISYEQYF.

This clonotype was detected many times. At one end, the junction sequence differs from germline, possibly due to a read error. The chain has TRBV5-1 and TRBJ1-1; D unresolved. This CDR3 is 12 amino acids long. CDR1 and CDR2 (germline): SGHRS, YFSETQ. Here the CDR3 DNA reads TGTGCCAGCAGCCTGGGATCCCCTGAAGCTTTCTTT. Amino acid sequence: CASSLGSPEAFF.

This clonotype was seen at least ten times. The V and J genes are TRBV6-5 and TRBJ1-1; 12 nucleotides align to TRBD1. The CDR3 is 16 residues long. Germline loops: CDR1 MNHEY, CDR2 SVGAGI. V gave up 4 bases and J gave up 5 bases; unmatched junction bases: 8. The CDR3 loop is CASSSGQGARGTEAFF. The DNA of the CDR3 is TGTGCCAGCAGTTCGGGACAGGGGGCGCGTGGGACTGAAGCTTTCTTT.

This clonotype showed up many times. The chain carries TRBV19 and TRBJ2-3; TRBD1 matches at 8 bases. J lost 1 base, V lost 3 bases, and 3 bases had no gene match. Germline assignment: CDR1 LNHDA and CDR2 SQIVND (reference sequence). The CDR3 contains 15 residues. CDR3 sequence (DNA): TGTGCCAGTAGTATGTCGGGACAGGGCACAGATACGCAGTATTTT. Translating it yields CASSMSGQGTDTQYF.

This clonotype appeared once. As DNA, the CDR3 is TGTGCCAGCAGGCCGACAGGGGATTTCTACGAGCAGTACTTC. This sequence encodes CASRPTGDFYEQYF. The chain is built from TRBV6-2 or TRBV6-3 and TRBJ2-7; 8 bases are shared with TRBD1. The V gene end was trimmed by 6 bases and the J gene end by 3 bases; junction bases not matched to a gene: 7. This CDR3 spans 14 amino acids. Germline values: CDR1 MNHEY, CDR2 SVGEGT.

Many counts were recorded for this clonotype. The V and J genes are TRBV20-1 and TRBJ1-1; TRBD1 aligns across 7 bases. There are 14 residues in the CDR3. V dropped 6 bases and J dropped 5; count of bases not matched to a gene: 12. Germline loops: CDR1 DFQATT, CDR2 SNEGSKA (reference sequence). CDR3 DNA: TGCAGTGCCGTCAGAACAGGGGTCGGGACTGAAGCTTTCTTT. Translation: CSAVRTGVGTEAFF.

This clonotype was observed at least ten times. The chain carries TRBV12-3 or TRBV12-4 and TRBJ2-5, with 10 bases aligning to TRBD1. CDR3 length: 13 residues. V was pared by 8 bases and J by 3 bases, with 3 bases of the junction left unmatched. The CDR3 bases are TGTGCCAGCTCTGGGACAGGGGAAGAGACCCAGTACTTC. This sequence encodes CASSGTGEETQYF.

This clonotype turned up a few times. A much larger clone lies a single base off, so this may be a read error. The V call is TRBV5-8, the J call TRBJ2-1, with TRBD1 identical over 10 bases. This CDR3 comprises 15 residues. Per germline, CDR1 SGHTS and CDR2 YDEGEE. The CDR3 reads CASSQGTGVDNGQFF. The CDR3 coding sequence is TGTGCCAGCAGCCAAGGGACAGGGGTCGACAATGGGCAGTTCTTC.

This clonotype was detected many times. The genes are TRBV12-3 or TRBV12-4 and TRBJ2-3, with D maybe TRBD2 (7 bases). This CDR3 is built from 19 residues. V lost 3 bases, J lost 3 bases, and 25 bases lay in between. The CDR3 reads CASSFWGPGGGGLTDTQYF. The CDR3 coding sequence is TGTGCCAGCAGTTTCTGGGGGCCGGGCGGGGGTGGTTTGACAGATACGCAGTATTTT.

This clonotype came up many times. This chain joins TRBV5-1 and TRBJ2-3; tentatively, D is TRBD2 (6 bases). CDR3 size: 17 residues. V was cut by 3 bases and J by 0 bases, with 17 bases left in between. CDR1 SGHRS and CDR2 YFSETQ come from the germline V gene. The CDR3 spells CASSSPQGAGSTDTQYF. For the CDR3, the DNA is TGCGCCAGCAGCTCACCCCAGGGCGCGGGGAGCACAGATACGCAGTATTTT.

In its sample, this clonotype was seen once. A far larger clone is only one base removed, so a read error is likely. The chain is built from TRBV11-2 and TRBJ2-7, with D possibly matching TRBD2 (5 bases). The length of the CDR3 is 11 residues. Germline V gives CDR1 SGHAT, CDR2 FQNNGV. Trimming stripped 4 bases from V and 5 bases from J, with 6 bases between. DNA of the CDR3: TGTGCCAGCAGCTCCGGGAACGAGCAGTACTTC. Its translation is CASSSGNEQYF.

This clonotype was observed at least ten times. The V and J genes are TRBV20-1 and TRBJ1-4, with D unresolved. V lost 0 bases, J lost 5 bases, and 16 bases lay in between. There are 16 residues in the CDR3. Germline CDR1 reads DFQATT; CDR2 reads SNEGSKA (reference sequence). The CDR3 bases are TGCAGTGCTAGAGATCTGTCGACGGCCCCGAATGAAAAACTGTTTTTT. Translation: CSARDLSTAPNEKLFF.

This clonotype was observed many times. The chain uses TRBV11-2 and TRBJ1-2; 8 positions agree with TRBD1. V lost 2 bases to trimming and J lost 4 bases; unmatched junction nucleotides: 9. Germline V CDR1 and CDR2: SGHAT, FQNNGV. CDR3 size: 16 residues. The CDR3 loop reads CASSLWGTGDSYGYTF. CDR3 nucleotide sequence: TGTGCCAGCAGCTTATGGGGGACAGGAGATTCCTATGGCTACACCTTC.

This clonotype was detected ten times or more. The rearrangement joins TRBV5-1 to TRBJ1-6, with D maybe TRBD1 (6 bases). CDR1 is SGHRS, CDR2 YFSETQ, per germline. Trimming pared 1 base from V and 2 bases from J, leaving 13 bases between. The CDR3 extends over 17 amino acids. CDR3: CASSLYAGVAYNSPLHF. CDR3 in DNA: TGCGCCAGCAGCTTGTACGCAGGGGTGGCCTATAATTCACCCCTCCACTTT.

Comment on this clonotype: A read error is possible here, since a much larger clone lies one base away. CDR3 sequence: CASSLNVNHGYTF. CDR3 coding DNA: TGTGCCAGCAGTTTAAATGTTAACCATGGCTACACCTTC. The rearrangement uses TRBV27 and TRBJ1-2; D call uncertain. This CDR3 spans 13 amino acids. CDR1 is MNHEY, CDR2 SMNVEV, per germline (reference sequence).